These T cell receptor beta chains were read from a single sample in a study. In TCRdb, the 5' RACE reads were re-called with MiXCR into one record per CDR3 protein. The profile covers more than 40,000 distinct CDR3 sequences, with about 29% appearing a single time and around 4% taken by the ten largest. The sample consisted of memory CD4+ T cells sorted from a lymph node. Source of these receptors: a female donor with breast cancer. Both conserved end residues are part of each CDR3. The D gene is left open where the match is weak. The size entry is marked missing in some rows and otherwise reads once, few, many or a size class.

CDR3: CASSGIEETQYF
DNA: TGTGCCAGCAGCGGGATCGAGGAGACCCAGTACTTC
J: TRBJ2-5
V: TRBV7-9
size: NA
D: NA

CDR3: CASSLESGSYEQYF
DNA: TGTGCCAGCAGCCTAGAAAGCGGGAGCTACGAGCAGTACTTC
J: TRBJ2-7
V: TRBV7-2
size: NA
D: TRBD2

CDR3: CATSDLRGPAYEQYF
DNA: TGTGCCACCAGTGATTTAAGGGGTCCCGCCTACGAGCAGTACTTC
J: TRBJ2-7
V: TRBV24-1
size: few
D: NA

CDR3: CASSQGSIGTTDTQYF
DNA: TGTGCCAGCAGCCAAGGTTCGATCGGGACCACAGATACGCAGTATTTT
J: TRBJ2-3
V: TRBV3-1
size: NA
D: NA

CDR3: CASSDTGGDADTQYF
DNA: TGCGCCAGCAGCGACACAGGGGGCGATGCAGATACGCAGTATTTT
J: TRBJ2-3
V: TRBV5-1
size: few
D: TRBD1

CDR3: CASSLGDSLFNSPLHF
DNA: TGTGCCAGCAGCTTGGGGGACAGTCTCTTTAATTCACCCCTCCACTTT
J: TRBJ1-6
V: TRBV5-4
size: NA
D: TRBD1

CDR3: CASSYSAGGNNEQFF
DNA: TGTGCCAGCAGTTATTCCGCGGGCGGGAACAATGAGCAGTTCTTC
J: TRBJ2-1
V: TRBV6-2/TRBV6-3
size: NA
D: NA

CDR3: CASSQAGTRSETQYF
DNA: TGCGCCAGCAGCCAAGCGGGGACTAGAAGTGAGACCCAGTACTTC
J: TRBJ2-5
V: TRBV4-1
size: NA
D: TRBD2

CDR3: CASSVMGSGSDTQYF
DNA: TGTGCCAGCAGCGTTATGGGAAGCGGGAGTGATACGCAGTATTTT
J: TRBJ2-3
V: TRBV9
size: few
D: TRBD2

CDR3: CSASTASETQYF
DNA: TGCAGTGCGTCGACGGCGTCGGAGACCCAGTACTTC
J: TRBJ2-5
V: TRBV20-1
size: few
D: NA

CDR3: CASSRTGPYEQYF
DNA: TGTGCCAGCAGTCGGACAGGTCCCTACGAGCAGTACTTC
J: TRBJ2-7
V: TRBV6-5
size: few
D: TRBD1